The following is a T cell receptor (beta chain) sequence with its context. Per germline, CDR1 SNHLY and CDR2 FYNNEI. The J segment lost 6 bases and the V segment lost 8 bases, leaving 9 bases of the junction unmatched. The CDR3 covers 15 residues. Original processing methods: Nucleated cell counts were estimated from reference gene primer amplification. Assay used: immunoSEQ multiplex PCR; TCRdb lists only in-frame clones, some missing. The V and J calls and clone size come from that table; D and trimming were worked out from the DNA. Counted here are around 360,000 clones, approximately 87% occurring once; the ten biggest clones make up more than 1.5%. The data are from a study of blood T cell repertoires in COVID-19. Across the whole study: Recovered status applied to Cohort 3 donors who had two consecutive negative PCRs. It also applied to those with clearance or with symptom resolution. PBMCs, B-cell-depleted T cells, or T cells were the source of the cDNA or gDNA that made up the material.

Sequencing was performed on PBMCs or T cells enriched from blood (not recorded which). The source is a man in his forties in a cohort exposed to, infected with or recovered from COVID-19 (not recorded which). The gene calls are TRBV2 and TRBJ2-1, with 11 bases aligning to TRBD2. The CDR3 coding sequence is TGTGCCAGCGCTTTGACTAGCGGGATTTCCAATGAGCAGTTCTTC. Its translation is CASALTSGISNEQFF.